This T cell receptor beta chain was recovered during a study of T cells in narcolepsy. The protocol was immunoSEQ multiplex PCR, while the TCRdb copy is restricted to in-frame clones and leaves out a portion. The sample holds about 40,000 clones, under 85% seen once. In regard to this clone: What it binds is unknown.

Study conclusions and caveats: Autoreactive clonotypes reportedly recurred in blood of same and different patients, not controls. HCRT-specific and TRIB2-specific autoreactive clonotypes appeared among same-patient CSF and blood CD4+ clonotypes.

Germline CDR1 is SGHRS and CDR2 is YFSETQ. The CDR3 length is 14 residues. V dropped 4 bases and J dropped 1 base, with 9 bases sitting between them. The sequence was obtained from a human donor with narcolepsy. The rearrangement uses TRBV5-1 and TRBJ1-3; no reliable D call. The sample was CD45RA- memory CD4+ T cells from PBMCs. CDR3 protein: CASSETSSGNTIYF. The CDR3 bases are TGCGCCAGCAGCGAAACGAGTTCTGGAAACACCATATATTTT.